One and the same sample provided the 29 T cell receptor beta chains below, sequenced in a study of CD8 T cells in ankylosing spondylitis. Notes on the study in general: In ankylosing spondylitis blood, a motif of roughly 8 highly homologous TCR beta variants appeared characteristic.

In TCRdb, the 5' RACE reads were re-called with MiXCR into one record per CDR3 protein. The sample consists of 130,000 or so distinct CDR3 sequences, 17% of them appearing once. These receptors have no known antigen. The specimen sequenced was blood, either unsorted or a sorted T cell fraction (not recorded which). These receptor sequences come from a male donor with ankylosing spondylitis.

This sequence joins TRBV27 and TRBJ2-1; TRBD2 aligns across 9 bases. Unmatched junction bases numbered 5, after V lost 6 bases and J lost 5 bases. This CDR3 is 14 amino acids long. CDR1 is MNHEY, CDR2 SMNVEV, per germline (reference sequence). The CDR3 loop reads CASSQGLADNEQFF. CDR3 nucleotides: TGTGCCAGCAGCCAGGGACTAGCAGACAATGAGCAGTTCTTC.

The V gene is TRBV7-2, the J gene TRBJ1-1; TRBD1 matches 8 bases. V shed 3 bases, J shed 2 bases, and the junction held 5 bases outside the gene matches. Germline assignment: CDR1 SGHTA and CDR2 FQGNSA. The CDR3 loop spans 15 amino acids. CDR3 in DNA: TGTGCCAGCAGCTTCTGGACAGGGTTAAACACTGAAGCTTTCTTT. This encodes CASSFWTGLNTEAFF.

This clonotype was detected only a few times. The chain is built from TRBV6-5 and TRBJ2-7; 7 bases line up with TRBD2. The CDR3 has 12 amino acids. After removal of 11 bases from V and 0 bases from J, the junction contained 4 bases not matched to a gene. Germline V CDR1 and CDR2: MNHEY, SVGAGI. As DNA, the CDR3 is TGTGCCGCGGGAGAAGGCTCCTACGAGCAGTACTTC. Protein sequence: CAAGEGSYEQYF.

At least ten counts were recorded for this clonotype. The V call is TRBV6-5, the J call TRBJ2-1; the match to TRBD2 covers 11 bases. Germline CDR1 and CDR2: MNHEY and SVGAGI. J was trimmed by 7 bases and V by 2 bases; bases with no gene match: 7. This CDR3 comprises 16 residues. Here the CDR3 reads CASSYLVAGGPNEQFF. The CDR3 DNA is TGTGCCAGCAGTTACCTTGTAGCGGGAGGGCCAAATGAGCAGTTCTTC.

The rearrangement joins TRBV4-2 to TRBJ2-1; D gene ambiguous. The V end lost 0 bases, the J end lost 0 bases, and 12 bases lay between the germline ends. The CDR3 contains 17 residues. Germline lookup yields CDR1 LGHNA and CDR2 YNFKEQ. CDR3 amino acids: CASSQDPQRSSYNEQFF. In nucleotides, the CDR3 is TGTGCCAGCAGCCAAGATCCCCAGCGAAGCTCCTACAATGAGCAGTTCTTC.

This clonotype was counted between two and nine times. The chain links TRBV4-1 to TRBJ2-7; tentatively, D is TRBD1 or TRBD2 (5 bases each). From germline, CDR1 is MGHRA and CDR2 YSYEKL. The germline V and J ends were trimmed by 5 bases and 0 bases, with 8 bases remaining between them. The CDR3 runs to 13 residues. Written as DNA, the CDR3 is TGCGCCAGCAGCATTGGGACCTCCTACGAGCAGTACTTC. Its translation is CASSIGTSYEQYF.

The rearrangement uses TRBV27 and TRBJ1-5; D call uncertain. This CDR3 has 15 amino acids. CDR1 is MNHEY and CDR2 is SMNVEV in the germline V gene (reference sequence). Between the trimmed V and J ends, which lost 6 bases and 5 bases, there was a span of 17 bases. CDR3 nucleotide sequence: TGTGCCAGCAGCTCGCGGGGATATGAGCATCAGCCCCAGCATTTT. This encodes CASSSRGYEHQPQHF.

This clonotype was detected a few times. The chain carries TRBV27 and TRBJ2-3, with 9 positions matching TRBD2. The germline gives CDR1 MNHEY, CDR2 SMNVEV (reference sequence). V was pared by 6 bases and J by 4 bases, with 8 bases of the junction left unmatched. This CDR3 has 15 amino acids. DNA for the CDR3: TGTGCCAGCAGGAAACCGGGACTAGCCTCAGATACGCAGTATTTT. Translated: CASRKPGLASDTQYF.

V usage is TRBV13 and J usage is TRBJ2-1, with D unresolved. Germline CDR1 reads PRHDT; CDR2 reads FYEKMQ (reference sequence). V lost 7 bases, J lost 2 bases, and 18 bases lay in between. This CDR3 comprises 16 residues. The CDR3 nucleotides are TGTGCCAGCAACCAGAGGACGCGATTCCCCTACAATGAGCAGTTCTTC. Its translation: CASNQRTRFPYNEQFF. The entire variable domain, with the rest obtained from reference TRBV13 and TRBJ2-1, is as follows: AAGVIQSPRHLIKEKRETATLKCYPIPRHDTVYWYQQGPGQDPQFLISFYEKMQSDKGSIPDRFSAQQFSDYHSELNMSSLELGDSALYFCASNQRTRFPYNEQFFGPGTRLTVL.

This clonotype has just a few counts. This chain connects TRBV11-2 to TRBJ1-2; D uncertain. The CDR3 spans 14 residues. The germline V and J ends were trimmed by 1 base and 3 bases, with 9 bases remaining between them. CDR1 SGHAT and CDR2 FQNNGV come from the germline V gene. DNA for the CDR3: TGTGCCAGCAGCTTAGTGGCGATGGACTATGGCTACACCTTC. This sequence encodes CASSLVAMDYGYTF.

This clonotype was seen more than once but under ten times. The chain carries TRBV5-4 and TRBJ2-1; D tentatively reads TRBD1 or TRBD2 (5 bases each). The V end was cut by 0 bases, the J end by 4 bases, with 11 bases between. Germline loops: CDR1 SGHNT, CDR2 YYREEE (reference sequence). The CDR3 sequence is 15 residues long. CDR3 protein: CASSLVAEGYNEQFF. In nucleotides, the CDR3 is TGTGCCAGCAGCTTGGTTGCTGAGGGGTACAATGAGCAGTTCTTC.

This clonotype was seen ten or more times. The CDR3 spells CASSYEPGNPNQPQHF. CDR3 DNA sequence: TGTGCCAGCAGTTACGAGCCCGGGAACCCCAATCAGCCCCAGCATTTT. V and J are TRBV6-2 or TRBV6-3 and TRBJ1-5; D unclear. V was trimmed by 2 bases and J by 3 bases, leaving 14 bases between them. The germline V gene encodes CDR1 MNHEY and CDR2 SVGEGT. The CDR3 has 16 residues.

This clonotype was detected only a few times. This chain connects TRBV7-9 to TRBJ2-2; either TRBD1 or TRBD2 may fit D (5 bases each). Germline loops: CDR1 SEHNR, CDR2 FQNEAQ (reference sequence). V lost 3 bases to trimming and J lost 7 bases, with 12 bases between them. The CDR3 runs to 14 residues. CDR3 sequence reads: CASSFAGAVGELFF. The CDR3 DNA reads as TGTGCCAGCAGCTTCGCCGGGGCTGTCGGGGAGCTGTTTTTT.

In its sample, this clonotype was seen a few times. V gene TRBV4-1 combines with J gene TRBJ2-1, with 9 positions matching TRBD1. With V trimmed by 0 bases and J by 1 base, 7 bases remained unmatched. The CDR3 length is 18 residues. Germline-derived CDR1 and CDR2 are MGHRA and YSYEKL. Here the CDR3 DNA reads TGCGCCAGCAGCCAAGATCATCGGACAGGGGTTTCCTACAATGAGCAGTTCTTC. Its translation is CASSQDHRTGVSYNEQFF.

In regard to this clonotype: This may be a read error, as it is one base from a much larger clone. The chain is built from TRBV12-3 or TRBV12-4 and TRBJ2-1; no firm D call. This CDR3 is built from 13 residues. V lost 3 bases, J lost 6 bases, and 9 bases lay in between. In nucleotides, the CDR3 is TGTGCCAGCAGTTTTGGCCCCAGCAATGAGCAGTTCTTC. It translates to CASSFGPSNEQFF.

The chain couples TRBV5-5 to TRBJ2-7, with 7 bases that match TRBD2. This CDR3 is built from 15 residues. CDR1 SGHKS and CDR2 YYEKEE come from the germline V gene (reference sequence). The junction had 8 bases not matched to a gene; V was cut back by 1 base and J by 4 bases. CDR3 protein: CASSLSREWAYEQYF. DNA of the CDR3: TGTGCCAGCAGCTTGTCGCGGGAGTGGGCTTACGAGCAGTACTTC.

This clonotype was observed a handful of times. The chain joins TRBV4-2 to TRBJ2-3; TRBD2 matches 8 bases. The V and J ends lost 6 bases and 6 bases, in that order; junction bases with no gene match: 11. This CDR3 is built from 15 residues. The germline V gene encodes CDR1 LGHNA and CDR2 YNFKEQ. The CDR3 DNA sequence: TGTGCCAGCAGAGCGGCCGCGGGAGGCGCCGATACGCAGTATTTT. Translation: CASRAAAGGADTQYF.

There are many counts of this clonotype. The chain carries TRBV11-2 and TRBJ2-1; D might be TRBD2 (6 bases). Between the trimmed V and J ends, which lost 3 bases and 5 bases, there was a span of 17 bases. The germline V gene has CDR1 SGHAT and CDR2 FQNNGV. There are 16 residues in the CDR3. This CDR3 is CASSLVGAGTDNEQFF. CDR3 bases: TGTGCCAGCAGCTTGGTCGGGGCGGGGACTGACAATGAGCAGTTCTTC.

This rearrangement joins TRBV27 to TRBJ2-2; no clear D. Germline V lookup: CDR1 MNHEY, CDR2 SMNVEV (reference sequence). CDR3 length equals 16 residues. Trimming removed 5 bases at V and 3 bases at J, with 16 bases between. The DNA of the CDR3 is TGTGCCAGCAGTCCAGAAGCTAGGATTTACACCGGGGAGCTGTTTTTT. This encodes CASSPEARIYTGELFF.

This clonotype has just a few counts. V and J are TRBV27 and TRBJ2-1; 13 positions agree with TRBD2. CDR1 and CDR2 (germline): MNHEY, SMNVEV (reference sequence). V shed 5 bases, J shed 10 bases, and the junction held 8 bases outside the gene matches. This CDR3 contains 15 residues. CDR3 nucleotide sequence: TGTGCCAGCAGTCCGGGACTAGCGGGGCCTACGGAGCAGTTCTTC. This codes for CASSPGLAGPTEQFF.

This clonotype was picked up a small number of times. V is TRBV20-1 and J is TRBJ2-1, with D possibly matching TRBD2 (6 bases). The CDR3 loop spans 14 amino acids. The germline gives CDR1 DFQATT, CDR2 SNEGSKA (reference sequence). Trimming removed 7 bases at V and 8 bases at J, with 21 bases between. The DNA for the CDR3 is TGCAGTGAACATGCGGAGGGCCTTTATTATGAGCAGTTCTTC. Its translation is CSEHAEGLYYEQFF.

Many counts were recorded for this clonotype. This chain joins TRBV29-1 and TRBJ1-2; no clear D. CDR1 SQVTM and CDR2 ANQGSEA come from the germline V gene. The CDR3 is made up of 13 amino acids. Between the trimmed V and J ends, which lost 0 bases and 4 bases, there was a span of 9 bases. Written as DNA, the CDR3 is TGCAGCGTTGAAGAAGGACGAAGCTATGGCTACACCTTC. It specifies CSVEEGRSYGYTF.

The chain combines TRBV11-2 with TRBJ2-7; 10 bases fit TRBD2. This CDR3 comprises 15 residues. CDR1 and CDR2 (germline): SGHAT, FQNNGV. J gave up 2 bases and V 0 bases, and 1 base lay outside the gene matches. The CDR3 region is CASSLELAGPYEQYF. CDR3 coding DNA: TGTGCCAGCAGCTTAGAACTAGCGGGACCCTACGAGCAGTACTTC.

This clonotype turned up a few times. The CDR3 spells CASSSIDFAGNTIYF. CDR3 nucleotide sequence: TGTGCCAGCAGTTCCATCGACTTTGCGGGAAACACCATATATTTT. This chain connects TRBV28 to TRBJ1-3; no clear D. Germline V gene lookup returns CDR1 MDHEN and CDR2 SYDVKM. This CDR3 spans 15 amino acids. Trimming left V 4 bases short and J 4 bases short, with 14 bases between.

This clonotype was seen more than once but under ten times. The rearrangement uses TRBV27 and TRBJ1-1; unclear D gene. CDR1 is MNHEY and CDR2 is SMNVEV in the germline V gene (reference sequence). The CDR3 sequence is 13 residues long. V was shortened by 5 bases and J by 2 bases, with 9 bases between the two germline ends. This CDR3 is CASSVMKNTEAFF. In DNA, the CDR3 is TGTGCCAGCAGTGTCATGAAAAACACTGAAGCTTTCTTT.

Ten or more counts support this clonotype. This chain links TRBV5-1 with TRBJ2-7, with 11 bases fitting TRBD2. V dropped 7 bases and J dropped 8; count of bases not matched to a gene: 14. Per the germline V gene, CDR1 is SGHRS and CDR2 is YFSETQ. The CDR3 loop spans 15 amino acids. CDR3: CASRGLAEERSKQYF. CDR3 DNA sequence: TGCGCCAGCCGGGGACTAGCGGAAGAGCGGAGTAAGCAGTACTTC.

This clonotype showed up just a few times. CDR3 nucleotide sequence: TGCAGTGCTAGAGACTGGGACAGGGGGGCGACCGGGGAGCTGTTTTTT. The encoded protein is CSARDWDRGATGELFF. This chain links TRBV20-1 with TRBJ2-2, with 11 positions matching TRBD1. Germline assignment: CDR1 DFQATT and CDR2 SNEGSKA (reference sequence). V trimming: 0 bases; J trimming: 5 bases; junction bases outside the gene matches: 5. This CDR3 has 16 amino acids.

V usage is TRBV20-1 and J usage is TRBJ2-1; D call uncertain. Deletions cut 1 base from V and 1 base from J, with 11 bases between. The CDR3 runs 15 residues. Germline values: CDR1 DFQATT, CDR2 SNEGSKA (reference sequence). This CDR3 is CSARGLFNSYNEQFF. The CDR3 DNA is TGCAGTGCTAGAGGACTTTTCAATTCCTACAATGAGCAGTTCTTC.

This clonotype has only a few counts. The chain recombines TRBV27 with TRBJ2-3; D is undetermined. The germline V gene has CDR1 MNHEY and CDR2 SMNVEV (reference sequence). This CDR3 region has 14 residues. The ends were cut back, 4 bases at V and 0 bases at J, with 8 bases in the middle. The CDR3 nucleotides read TGTGCCAGCAGTTGGCGTTCTAGCACAGATACGCAGTATTTT. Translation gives CASSWRSSTDTQYF.